This TCR beta chain was sequenced for a study of regulatory T cells in long-lasting Graves disease. The study's findings and limits: Newly diagnosed patients shared 850 to 1,000 public clonotypes; persistent patients shared under 3,000.

Sequencing libraries for TCR beta were prepared with iRepertoire HTBI primers and Arm-PCR of CDR3 regions. Using its own MiXCR run on the multiplex PCR reads, TCRdb lists one record per CDR3 protein. The repertoire holds 250,000 to 300,000 distinct CDR3 sequences, 18% seen once, with 12% to 15% in the top ten. V lost 7 bases and J 1 base, leaving 13 bases between the germline ends. The CDR3 runs to 14 residues. This clonotype has a count of ten or more. Its antigen is currently unknown. Documented time point: newly diagnosed GD, antithyroid drugs for less than 3 months. RNA from PBMCs was the source of the TCR library. The sample was also reused in another study, on T cells in Graves' hyperthyroidism and ophthalmopathy. As reported in that work: Uncontrolled infection, other autoimmune disease, pregnancy or lactation excluded patients. Researchers found most expanded thyroid clonotypes above 0.001 in blood as well. In simple terms, a model built on 13 V-J features told ophthalmopathy apart from stable hyperthyroidism.

Sequences were derived from peripheral blood mononuclear cells (PBMCs), sampled at new diagnosis, from a patient treated with antithyroid drugs. The chain has TRBV12-3 or TRBV12-4 and TRBJ1-1; D is perhaps TRBD1 (6 bases). The clonotype was recovered from a woman in her twenties or thirties with Graves disease. CDR3 loop: CASNQQGKNTEAFF. The CDR3 coding sequence is TGTGCCAGCAATCAACAGGGCAAGAACACTGAAGCTTTCTTT.